This T cell receptor (beta chain) stems from a study of cytomegalovirus exposure and HLA in healthy donors (dated by TCRdb to the late 2010s). General notes on the study: An earlier analysis of more than 550 of the donors reported about 280 Gb of sequence data and 95 million to 140 million unique TCR beta sequences obtained from approximately 180 million T cells. A later analysis re-analyzed previously published TCR beta repertoires from hundreds of donors and added high-resolution HLA genotyping to study TCR occurrence patterns. Donor age, sex, ethnicity and CMV serostatus were collected together with the repertoire data. Every discovery cohort repertoire had been produced on one sequencing platform. The T cell repertoires of some 700 subjects were profiled by immunosequencing and related to cytomegalovirus serostatus. HLA typing included class I and class II loci at four-digit resolution. The genetic ancestry cluster associated with self-reported Caucasian donors included 80% to 90% of the 350 to 500 genotyped donors. The study combined high-throughput TCR immunosequencing, statistical association of individual TCRs with disease status, and machine learning to predict cytomegalovirus infection status. Roughly 300 gigabases of sequencing data and 70 million to 100 million unique TCR sequences were included in an early release covering 550 to 800 HLA-typed donors. Among about 360 genotyped donors of the cohort, an average of approximately 240,000 unique TCR beta nucleotide sequences were sequenced per donor, about a sixth of them non-productive. Along with the roughly 700-subject first cohort, a separate validation cohort of 120 different subjects was used. An earlier analysis of 587 of the donors applied high-throughput TCR beta sequencing to assess whether each TCR beta V gene segment acted as functional or pseudogenic. The number of typed donors differed by locus: roughly 629-640 for A, B, C, DRB1 and DQB1; 522 for DQA1; 606 for DPA1; and roughly 450 for DPB1. In the later analysis, no new phenotypic data were used to find candidate immune exposures; instead, reliance was placed on TCR beta sequences and their occurrence across donors. A later genetic analysis used genome-wide SNP genotypes for about 60% of the roughly 700 donors, treating that subset as a discovery cohort. A handful of DR-DQ haplotypes were handled as single units for association and clustering because linkage in the cohort was strong. The study aimed to test whether signatures of past pathogen exposure could be identified by cataloging public T cell receptors.

Receptor libraries were prepared by the immunoSEQ multiplex PCR assay. The multiplex PCR relied on a mix of 60 forward primers for TCR Vbeta segments and 13 reverse primers for TCR Jbeta segments. The CDR3 region of rearranged TCR beta genes was amplified from genomic DNA with a multiplex PCR assay. On the Illumina HiSeq System, the amplified TCR beta libraries were sequenced as 87-base-pair reads. On the authors' methods: Across the 700 or so repertoires, a later analysis counted 80 million or so unique TCR beta chains, some 11 million of which were shared by at least two donors. Raw reads were error-corrected and collapsed into unique sequences with a nearest-neighbor algorithm that merged closely related sequences to remove PCR and sequencing errors. Alignment of CDR3 sequences to IMGT reference sequences was used to assign V, D and J gene segments. For a sequence to be retained, a match of at least six nucleotides to both a V gene segment and a J gene segment was required. A rearrangement counted as productive if the CDR3 had no stop codons and remained in frame with V and J, and every other rearrangement counted as non-productive. CDR3 was defined according to IMGT convention as the region running from the second conserved V-encoded cysteine to the conserved J-encoded phenylalanine. Sequences without an unambiguous match to a single V gene segment were excluded from the earlier analysis of almost 600 of the donors. In an earlier analysis of several hundred of the donors, V segments were called functional above 56.7% productive rearrangements and were called segregating when the between-donor standard deviation exceeded 5%. To diagnose cytomegalovirus status from the catalog of TCR beta chain sequences, a statistical classification framework was built. A later analysis assigned V and J genes by comparing TCR nucleotide sequences with IMGT/GENE-DB human TR gene sequences. The TCRdist pipeline was used in a later analysis to assign CDR3 sequences and most-parsimonious VDJ recombination scenarios. In a later analysis, each TCR beta chain was defined by its CDR3 amino acid sequence together with its V-gene family, and reads without a unique V-gene family were excluded. To address suspected cross-contamination and a sequencing artifact, a later analysis removed 450 to 700 highly shared, low-generation-probability nucleotide sequences. For each public chain, a later analysis derived a clonal expansion index from normalized ranks of inferred template counts within each repertoire. In a later analysis, generation probabilities were computed with a VDJ recombination model fitted to out-of-frame rearrangements, and the resulting probabilities were checked against IGoR. A later analysis scored TCR-TCR, TCR-HLA and TCR-CMV co-occurrence with hypergeometric tests, applying a repertoire-size bias correction to TCR pairs. To estimate false discovery rates, a later analysis permuted the HLA or CMV assignments 20 times. In a later analysis, co-occurring TCRs were grouped with DBSCAN, and TCRdist sequence similarity was added when clustering was performed within HLA-allele-positive subsets. For co-occurrence clustering, repertoires with fewer than 30,000 or more than 120,000 public chains were excluded, along with four to six repertoires with anomalous nucleotide sharing. Sourced from immuneACCESS, this table was stored by TCRdb with only in-frame sequences that have V and J called. A share of the clones is absent; for the studies checked, an unresolved V gene accounts for under half, and the remainder has no known explanation. The V and J calls and the clone size are those of that table, but D and trimming were determined from the DNA. The sample records 190,000 or so clones, more than 75% of which are singletons. The top ten clones comprise 6.5% of the sample.

The research as a whole found: Approximately 18 rarely observed V segments, including chromosome 9 orphons, were excluded from the earlier analysis of several hundred of the donors because counts were too low. Immune exposure information for the cohort was limited to CMV serostatus. In this cohort, only TCR beta chains were sequenced, and detectable features were limited by the absence of alpha or paired-chain data. A further reported finding was that TCR beta sequences accurately predicted the HLA-A and HLA-B alleles for most subjects in the first cohort. The presence/absence analyses assumed that sequencing depth was roughly uniform across donors, and that assumption may not be true. Specific HLA alleles were associated with 16,951 TCR beta sequences at a false discovery rate of 0.05 in a later analysis. The study listed 170 or so TCR beta chains as associated with cytomegalovirus. In a later analysis, HLA-associated TCR beta chains showed more clonal expansion and lower generation probabilities than non-associated chains that were equally common. Most TCR sequences were seen in very few donors, while some public TCRs were found in many individuals. In a later analysis, several top co-occurrence clusters were reported to appear linked to parvovirus B19, influenza, CMV and Epstein-Barr virus. Some IMGT-functional V segments, including TRBV6-2 and TRBV6-3, could not be told apart with the 87-base-pair reads, so those segments were excluded. In a later analysis, most CMV-associated TCR beta chains were found to appear HLA-restricted, with HLA associations seemingly driven largely by CMV exposure. The sequencing pipeline was judged likely to have produced a cluster of highly shared sequence variants as a technical artifact. Broadly in line with IMGT annotations, most TCR beta V segments showed up in productive rearrangements about 90% or about 30% of the time in an earlier analysis of 587 of the donors. Cytomegalovirus status was reported to be diagnosed by the classifier with high specificity and sensitivity in both the original and validation cohorts. V-gene and J-gene trimming of TCR beta chains was associated with a missense DCLRE1C variant in a later genetic analysis, and the association was replicated in an independent cohort. Correlated functional status among segregating V segments might be attributable to linkage disequilibrium, but an unknown experimental factor could not be ruled out. In a later analysis, the rate of TCR association differed among HLA loci, with DRB1 alleles having the most associated TCRs and HLA-C alleles having the fewest. Because some donors lacked HLA typing at each locus, the association tests relied only on the typed subset. A few of the identified cytomegalovirus-associated TCR beta chains were confirmed in vitro to be specific for cytomegalovirus antigens. Compared with the approximately 600-donor mean, donors in an Asian-associated ancestry cluster had fewer N-insertions in productive TCRs, according to a later genetic analysis. When HLA alleles, especially DR and DQ, strongly co-occurred, attributing TCR associations to individual alleles was difficult. The authors suggested that the approach could potentially be generalized to other disease states and immunological phenotypes.

Trimming accounts for 4 bases at V and 5 bases at J, while the number of junction bases matched to no gene is 6. The CDR3 goes from the cysteine to the phenylalanine over 15 residues. Here the CDR3 DNA is all that survives: 45 bases in frame from base 1. The CDR1 and CDR2 encoded by the germline V gene are MGHRA and YSYEKL. About this clone itself: Its antigen is not yet known. Base-call qualities are not available, and no considerably larger clone is one nucleotide away.

The cohort was made up of under 800 healthy bone marrow donors. At the time of sampling, all cohort members were nominally healthy, though unrecorded immune exposures were likely present. The donor was CMV seropositive and was included in the group of 250 to 300 seropositive cohort members. Each donor provided a peripheral blood sample, and peripheral blood mononuclear cells were used for TCR beta sequencing. The Qiagen DNeasy Blood Extraction Kit was used to extract genomic DNA from the blood cell samples. The V and J genes are TRBV4-1 and TRBJ2-7, with 12 bases in between that match TRBD2. Sequenced: PBMCs. This TCR derives from a woman aged 45-60 years in good health and CMV-seropositive. The CDR3 corresponds to CASSLRTSGTDEQYF. The DNA sequence is TGCGCCAGCAGCCTACGGACTAGCGGGACCGACGAGCAGTACTTC.